Listed below are T cell receptor beta chains from one sample, sequenced in a study of shared clonotypes between healthy human individuals. TCRdb's table, derived via immunoSEQ multiplex PCR, lists solely in-frame clones and lacks some. The table records over 2 million clones, 95% of them present only once. The material sequenced was naive CD4+ T cells sorted from blood. The receptor set was obtained from a man aged 18 to 29 in good health. CDR3s include the opening cysteine and the closing phenylalanine or tryptophan. The order of the fields is V gene, CDR3 protein.

V gene: TRBV18; CDR3 protein: CASSLDSLNTEAFF
V gene: TRBV18; CDR3 protein: CASSSGAQEIEAFF
V gene: TRBV11-2; CDR3 protein: CASSLVDMNTEAFF
V gene: TRBV28; CDR3 protein: CASSLTGQNVNTEAFF
V gene: TRBV5-1; CDR3 protein: CASSLEGGGLSGAAAFF
V gene: TRBV5-1; CDR3 protein: CASGDGLYNEQFF
V gene: TRBV6-1; CDR3 protein: CASIPSAPQVGEQYF
V gene: TRBV19; CDR3 protein: CASSIDRGGYGYTF
V gene: TRBV10-2; CDR3 protein: CASSEAGINSPLHF
V gene: TRBV6-6; CDR3 protein: CASSYGQGSTEAFF
V gene: TRBV6-5; CDR3 protein: CASSYGLGNYNEQFF
V gene: TRBV10-3; CDR3 protein: CAISDGQGGTGELFF
V gene: TRBV5-8; CDR3 protein: CASSAASRKGYEQYF
V gene: TRBV6-5; CDR3 protein: CASSSQGSGYTF
V gene: TRBV5-1; CDR3 protein: CASSQGASENSPLHF
V gene: TRBV7-2; CDR3 protein: CASSSRGQDTEAFF
V gene: TRBV30; CDR3 protein: CAWSLPGLAGYNEQFF
V gene: TRBV4-1; CDR3 protein: CASSQPILPYNEQFF
V gene: TRBV4-1; CDR3 protein: CASSQDGLRLDTQYF
V gene: TRBV9; CDR3 protein: CASSSGTVNNYGYTF
V gene: TRBV7-9; CDR3 protein: CASSLAGTFNTEAFF
V gene: TRBV9; CDR3 protein: CASSHQRGDYNEQFF
V gene: TRBV10-3; CDR3 protein: CAISESKTVPNTEAFF
V gene: TRBV5-1; CDR3 protein: CASSLDRRSTDTQYF
V gene: TRBV5-4; CDR3 protein: CASSFWLSSYNEQFF
V gene: TRBV18; CDR3 protein: CASSPRTGMSTEAFF
V gene: TRBV7-2; CDR3 protein: CASSLFYIQANSPLHF
V gene: TRBV5-1; CDR3 protein: CASSFKGGDTEAFF
V gene: TRBV5-1; CDR3 protein: CASSSGTLRADTQYF